This section outlines one TCR beta chain sequence together with its context. Its antigen is currently unknown. V was cut by 8 bases and J by 5 bases, with 12 bases left in between. This CDR3 has 11 residues. Per the germline V gene, CDR1 is GTSNPN and CDR2 is SVGIG (reference sequence). Assay used: immunoSEQ multiplex PCR; TCRdb lists only in-frame clones, some missing. The data contain roughly 200,000 clones, about 91% of them singletons. The data were obtained in a study of T cell responses to AZD1222 COVID-19 vaccine. Study-wide results and limits: A mostly white British donor set with more females was recruited, and clonal diversity was possibly underestimated.

The chain uses TRBV30 and TRBJ1-1; no clear D gene. This material consisted of peripheral blood, taken on day 0 of AZD1222 vaccination. This TCR was recovered from an adult in good health. CDR3 in amino acids: CALGWRTEAFF. The CDR3 DNA reads TGTGCCCTGGGCTGGAGGACTGAAGCTTTCTTT.